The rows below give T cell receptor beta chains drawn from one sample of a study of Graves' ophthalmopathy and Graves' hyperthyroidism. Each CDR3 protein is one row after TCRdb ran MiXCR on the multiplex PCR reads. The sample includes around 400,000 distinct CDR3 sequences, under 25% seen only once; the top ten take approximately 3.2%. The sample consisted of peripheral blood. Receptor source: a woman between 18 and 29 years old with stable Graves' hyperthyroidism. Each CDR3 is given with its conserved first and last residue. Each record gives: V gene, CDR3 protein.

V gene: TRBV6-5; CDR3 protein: CASSYRTGTKETQYF
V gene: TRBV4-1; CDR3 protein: CASSRSSGTWDTGELFF
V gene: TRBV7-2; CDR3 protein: CASSPQTVNYGYTF
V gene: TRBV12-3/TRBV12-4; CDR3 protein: CASSPPRGRVSSYEQYF
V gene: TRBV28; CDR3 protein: CASREIQPSYEQYF
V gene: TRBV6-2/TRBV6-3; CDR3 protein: CASSYSAGKGANVLTF
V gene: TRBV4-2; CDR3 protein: CASSQVIGPGELFF
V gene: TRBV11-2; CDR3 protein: CASSAISGSASTDTQYF
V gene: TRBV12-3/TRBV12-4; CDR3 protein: CASSLTSGRGEQYF
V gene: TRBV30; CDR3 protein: CAWRGQKNTGELFF
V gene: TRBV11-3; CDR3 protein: CASSLNRGTGVHYGYTF
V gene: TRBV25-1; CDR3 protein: CASQNPVGYEQYF
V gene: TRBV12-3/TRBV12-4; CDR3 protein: CASSDPGQGIYGYTF
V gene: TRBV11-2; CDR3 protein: CASSLEGDRGDTIYF
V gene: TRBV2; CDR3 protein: CASRALGGARLYGYTF
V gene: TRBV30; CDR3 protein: CAWSATGELFF
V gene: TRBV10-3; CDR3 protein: CAISAGTSWETQYF
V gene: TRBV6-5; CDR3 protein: CASSYEQAGTISGGYTF
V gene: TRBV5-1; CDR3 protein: CASSTRENIPDTQYF
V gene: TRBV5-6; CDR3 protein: CASSLIGQGVYEQYF
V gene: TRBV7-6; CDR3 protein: CASSLGTDQNEQFF
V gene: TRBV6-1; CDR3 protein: CASSEVPGKGAYEQYF
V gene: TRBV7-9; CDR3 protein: CASSPRDRGNTEAFF
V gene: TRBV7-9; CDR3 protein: CASSTGTGSSNTEAFF
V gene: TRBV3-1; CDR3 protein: CASSQDTPNPYGYTF
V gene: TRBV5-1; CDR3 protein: CASSFGQGQETQYF
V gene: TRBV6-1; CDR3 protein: CASSEPTVPVAGVPYEQYF
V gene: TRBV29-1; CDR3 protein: CSVAGTGGDEQYF
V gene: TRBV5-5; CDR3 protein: CASNLQGSPPLHF
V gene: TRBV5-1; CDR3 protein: CASSLYGTGNEQYF
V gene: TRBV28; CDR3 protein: CAEGGRDNYGYTF
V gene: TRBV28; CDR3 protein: CASSLRRVSNQPQHF
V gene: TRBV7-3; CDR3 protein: CASSFEVNTEAFF
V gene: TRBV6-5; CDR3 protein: CASSYSGRGNSPLHF
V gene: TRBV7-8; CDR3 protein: CASSSGLAGNTGELFF
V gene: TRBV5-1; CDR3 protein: CASSLASGNYEQYF
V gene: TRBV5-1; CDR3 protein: CASSGLQGTGELFF
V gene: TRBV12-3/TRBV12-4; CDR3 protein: CASSFQTSNYGYTF
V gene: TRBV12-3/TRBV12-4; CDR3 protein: CASSLEWGLAGSPGELFF
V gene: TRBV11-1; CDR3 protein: CASSVQPGNYGYTF